The 3 T cell receptor beta chains listed next were all sequenced from one sample in a study of OX40 agonist ivuxolimab in advanced cancers. Profiled with immunoSEQ multiplex PCR; TCRdb holds only in-frame clones, not every one. This table has 100,000 or so clones, 86% appearing once. This specimen consisted of CD4+ or CD8+ T cells sorted from blood, obtained in a trial of the OX40 agonist ivuxolimab. The source of these receptors is an adult with an advanced solid tumor such as melanoma, head and neck, liver or kidney cancer.

This chain joins TRBV19 and TRBJ1-5; D gene ambiguous. Between the trimmed V and J ends, which lost 7 bases and 6 bases, there was a span of 19 bases. Germline CDR1 and CDR2: LNHDA and SQIVND (reference sequence). This CDR3 contains 15 residues. CDR3 bases: TGTGCCAGTACAGATGAGGGCAGGAGAGGTCAGCCCCAGCATTTT. It yields the protein CASTDEGRRGQPQHF. The whole variable domain, filled in from reference TRBV19 and TRBJ1-5, reads DGGITQSPKYLFRKEGQNVTLSCEQNLNHDAMYWYRQDPGQGLRLIYYSQIVNDFQKGDIAEGYSVSREKKESFPLTVTSAQKNPTAFYLCASTDEGRRGQPQHFGDGTRLSIL.

The V call is TRBV19, the J call TRBJ2-4; no clear D. The CDR3 is 15 amino acids. The V gene's germline CDR1 is LNHDA and CDR2 SQIVND (reference sequence). V was shortened by 4 bases and J by 2 bases, with 12 bases between the two germline ends. The CDR3 loop reads CASSKTEGSKNIQYF. CDR3 nucleotide sequence: TGTGCCAGTAGTAAAACAGAAGGGTCCAAAAACATTCAGTACTTC.

This rearrangement joins TRBV29-1 to TRBJ1-3; no clear D gene. From germline, CDR1 is SQVTM and CDR2 ANQGSEA. The V end was cut by 7 bases, the J end by 4 bases, with 5 bases between. This CDR3 contains 10 residues. CDR3 in DNA: TGCAGCGCTGTCGGAAACACCATATATTTT. Encoded protein: CSAVGNTIYF. Using reference TRBV29-1 and TRBJ1-3 for the parts outside the CDR3, the full variable domain is SAVISQKPSRDICQRGTSLTIQCQVDSQVTMMFWYRQQPGQSLTLIATANQGSEATYESGFVIDKFPISRPNLTFSTLTVSNMSPEDSSIYLCSAVGNTIYFGEGSWLTVV.